These 10 T cell receptor beta chains were sequenced from one sample in a study of T-cell memory formation after mild COVID-19. TCRdb reanalysed the 5' RACE reads using MiXCR and keeps one entry per CDR3 protein. This sample has around 420,000 distinct CDR3 sequences, with approximately 24% found just once. The sequencing input was PBMCs or a T cell subset sorted from them (not recorded which). These receptors originate from an adult woman who had mild COVID-19 (a few samples of this study predate the infection). Cell type and time point are not known.

Note on this clonotype: A read error may produce the germline difference seen at one junction end. The chain recombines TRBV29-1 with TRBJ2-5; TRBD1 matches at 7 bases. From germline, CDR1 is SQVTM and CDR2 ANQGSEA. The CDR3 has 13 residues. The chain's CDR3 is CRKDRVRQETQYF. DNA for the CDR3: TGTCGCAAAGACAGGGTTCGGCAAGAGACCCAGTACTTC.

This clonotype has only a few counts. The rearrangement joins TRBV10-3 to TRBJ1-1; D unresolved. The CDR3 length is 13 residues. Germline values: CDR1 ENHRY, CDR2 SYGVKD. Trimming removed 1 base at V and 7 bases at J, with 10 bases between. The CDR3 sequence: CAISEYLGGEAFF. The CDR3, as DNA: TGTGCCATCAGTGAGTACCTGGGCGGTGAAGCTTTCTTT.

The rearrangement uses TRBV6-5 and TRBJ2-2; 7 bases align to TRBD2. CDR3 length: 14 amino acids. CDR1 is MNHEY, CDR2 SVGAGI, per germline. V shed 4 bases, J shed 7 bases, and the junction held 6 bases outside the gene matches. CDR3 sequence reads: CASSLLAKGGELFF. CDR3 DNA: TGTGCCAGCAGTTTACTAGCGAAAGGCGGGGAGCTGTTTTTT.

The chain combines TRBV4-1 with TRBJ2-7; 7 nucleotides align to TRBD2. Trimming cost V 3 bases and J 2 bases; bases outside gene matches: 7. This CDR3 comprises 15 residues. The germline CDR1 and CDR2 sequences are MGHRA and YSYEKL. The CDR3 DNA reads TGCGCCAGCAGCCACGGCCCGGGACTACCCTACGAGCAGTACTTC. Protein product: CASSHGPGLPYEQYF.

The genes are TRBV11-2 and TRBJ1-4; TRBD1 aligns across 10 bases. The CDR3 runs 15 residues. In germline, CDR1 is SGHAT, CDR2 FQNNGV. Unmatched junction bases numbered 8, after V lost 5 bases and J lost 8 bases. This chain's CDR3 is CASSLTGTGVEKLFF. The CDR3 coding sequence is TGTGCCAGCAGCCTAACCGGGACAGGGGTGGAAAAACTGTTTTTT.

This clonotype turned up a few times. CDR3 protein: CASSPPGTAAKNIQYF. Written as DNA, the CDR3 is TGTGCCAGCAGCCCCCCAGGGACTGCAGCCAAAAACATTCAGTACTTC. The rearrangement links TRBV12-3 or TRBV12-4 to TRBJ2-4, with D perhaps TRBD2 (6 bases). V lost 6 bases and J lost 0, with 15 bases in between. This CDR3 contains 16 residues.

This clonotype was detected a few times. The rearrangement joins TRBV20-1 to TRBJ2-1; 9 nucleotides align to TRBD2. Germline assignment: CDR1 DFQATT and CDR2 SNEGSKA (reference sequence). The CDR3 sequence is 15 residues long. The junction had 7 bases not matched to a gene; V was cut back by 0 bases and J by 7 bases. The CDR3 DNA is TGCAGTGCTAGAGATCTAGGGACTAGCAAAAATGAGCAGTTCTTC. Amino acids: CSARDLGTSKNEQFF.

This clonotype has a handful of counts. The genes are TRBV5-1 and TRBJ2-5; 13 nucleotides match TRBD2. The germline V gene encodes CDR1 SGHRS and CDR2 YFSETQ. Trimming removed 3 bases from V and 1 base from J; junction bases left unmatched: 3. CDR3 length: 16 amino acids. The CDR3 DNA reads TGCGCCAGCAGCTCCGGGACTAGCGGGGTCCAAGAGACCCAGTACTTC. This gives the protein CASSSGTSGVQETQYF.

The chain links TRBV5-1 to TRBJ2-1; 7 bases match TRBD2. CDR1 is SGHRS and CDR2 is YFSETQ in the germline V gene. V lost 0 bases and J lost 0; bases outside the gene matches: 3. This CDR3 spans 16 amino acids. CDR3 nucleotides: TGCGCCAGCAGCTTGGTTGCGGGAGACTCCTACAATGAGCAGTTCTTC. Its protein is CASSLVAGDSYNEQFF.

This clonotype showed up just a few times. The V and J genes are TRBV6-5 and TRBJ2-7, with 12 positions matching TRBD2. The CDR3 loop spans 16 amino acids. Germline V gene data show CDR1 as MNHEY and CDR2 as SVGAGI. V trimming: 4 bases; J trimming: 2 bases; junction bases outside the gene matches: 6. This CDR3 reads CASSSGLAGATYEQYF. CDR3 sequence (DNA): TGTGCCAGCAGTTCGGGACTAGCGGGCGCCACCTACGAGCAGTACTTC.